This T cell receptor (beta chain) originates from a study of CD8 T cells in Susac syndrome. CD8+ and CD4+ T cells from blood underwent TCR beta sequencing, which was carried out in a high-throughput format. Included as multiple sclerosis controls were treatment-naive patients who had stable or active relapsing-remitting disease. V was pared by 9 bases and J by 11 bases, with 17 bases between. The germline V gene encodes CDR1 SGDLS and CDR2 YYNGEE. The CDR3 contains 11 residues. Random hexamers were used to reverse transcribe 0.5 to 1 ug of RNA. TCRdb itself ran the immunoSEQ multiplex PCR reads through MiXCR, one entry per CDR3 protein. The profile shows 150,000 to 180,000 distinct CDR3 sequences, roughly 94% of them singletons.

The V and J genes are TRBV9 and TRBJ1-2, with a possible D match to TRBD1 (5 bases). Sequenced input: CD8+ T cells from PBMCs. The receptor was isolated from a human donor with multiple sclerosis. For the CDR3, the DNA is TGTGCCACCTTCCACCGAGGGGTTTACACCTTC. Residues: CATFHRGVYTF. Variable domain in full (rest from reference TRBV9 and TRBJ1-2): DSGVTQTPKHLITATGQRVTLRCSPRSGDLSVYWYQQSLDQGLQFLIQYYNGEERAKGNILERFSAQQFPDLHSELNLSSLELGDSALYFCATFHRGVYTFGSGTRLTVV.